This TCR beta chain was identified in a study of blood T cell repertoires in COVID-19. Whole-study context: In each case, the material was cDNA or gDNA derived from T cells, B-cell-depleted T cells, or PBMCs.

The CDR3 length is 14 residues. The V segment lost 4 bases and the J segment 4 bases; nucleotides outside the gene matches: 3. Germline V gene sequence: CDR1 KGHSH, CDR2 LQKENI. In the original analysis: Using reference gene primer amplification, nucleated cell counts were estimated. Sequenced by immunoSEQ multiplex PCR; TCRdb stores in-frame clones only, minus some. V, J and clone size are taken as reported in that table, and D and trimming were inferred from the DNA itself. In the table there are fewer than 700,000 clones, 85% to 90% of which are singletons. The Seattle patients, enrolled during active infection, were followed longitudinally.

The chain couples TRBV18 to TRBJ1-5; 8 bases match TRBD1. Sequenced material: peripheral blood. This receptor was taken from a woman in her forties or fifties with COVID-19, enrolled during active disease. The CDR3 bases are TGTGCCAGCTCACGAGACAGGGGTAATCAGCCCCAGCATTTT. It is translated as CASSRDRGNQPQHF.